These T cell receptor beta chains were read from a single sample in a study of beta chain features in type 1 diabetes. Produced via immunoSEQ multiplex PCR; TCRdb's table is partial and in-frame only. The sample has a few hundred thousand clones; approximately 15% are singletons. The sample taken for sequencing was naive CD4+ T cells from blood. These receptors were obtained from a man aged 25-45 years in good health. CDR3s leave out the opening cysteine and the closing phenylalanine or tryptophan.

j_call v_call cdr3_aa
TRBJ1-3 TRBV5-6 ASSFSGIGNTIY
TRBJ2-1 TRBV6-9 ASSYSAESEQF
TRBJ2-5 TRBV18 ASSPLVAGVQETQY
TRBJ2-3 TRBV18 ASSPLGLAGNTDTQY
TRBJ1-5 TRBV30 AWSPEGDGNQPQH
TRBJ1-4 TRBV4-3 ASSQDLSEKLF
TRBJ1-2 TRBV15 ATSGMRADLGYT
TRBJ2-1 TRBV27 ASSLKQAYNEQF
TRBJ2-7 TRBV11-2 ASRGAPGPHPYEQY
TRBJ1-2 TRBV30 AWSETGTGFFLWGYT
TRBJ2-3 TRBV25-1 ASSESWSTGKTDTQY
TRBJ1-2 TRBV10-3 AISGTSGQRGST
TRBJ2-2 TRBV19 ASSGYRSNTGELF